This TCR beta chain derives from a study of T-cell reconstitution after alpha-beta-depleted transplantation in children. General observations from the study: The origin of alpha-beta T cells about two months after transplant was reportedly several hundred expanded graft clones. The authors attributed T-cell counts and diversity one year after transplant mostly to newly produced T cells.

Deletions cut 5 bases from V and 4 bases from J, with 23 bases between. Germline V CDR1 and CDR2: MNHNS, SASEGT. The CDR3 consists of 17 residues. Researchers prepared the TCRbeta library using unique molecular identifiers, the study reports. A single record per CDR3 protein comes from TCRdb applying MiXCR to the PCR reads. The sample has just over 950,000 distinct CDR3 sequences; about 29% are singletons. To note about this clonotype: No antigen is known for it.

This specimen was PBMCs, mostly from graft donor cells, taken 360 days after TCRalphabeta/CD19-depleted stem cell transplant. The clonotype originates from a boy younger than two who had a stem cell transplant for SCID, so the T cells may come from the graft donor. The J gene is TRBJ1-2, the V gene TRBV6-1; unclear D gene. The DNA for the CDR3 is TGTGCCAGCAGTCCCCGCCTCCGGACCCCTAAAGCCTATGGCTACACCTTC. Protein sequence: CASSPRLRTPKAYGYTF.